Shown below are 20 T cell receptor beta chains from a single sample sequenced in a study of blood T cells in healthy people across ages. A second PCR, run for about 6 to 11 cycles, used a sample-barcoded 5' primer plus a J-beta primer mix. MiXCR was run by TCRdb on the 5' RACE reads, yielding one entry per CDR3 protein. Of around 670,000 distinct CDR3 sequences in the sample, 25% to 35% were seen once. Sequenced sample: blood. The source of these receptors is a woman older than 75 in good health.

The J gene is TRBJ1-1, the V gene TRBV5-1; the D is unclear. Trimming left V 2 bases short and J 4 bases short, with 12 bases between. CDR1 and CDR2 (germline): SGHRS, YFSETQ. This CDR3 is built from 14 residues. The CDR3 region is CASSFGRVVTEAFF. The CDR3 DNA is TGCGCCAGCAGCTTCGGCAGAGTGGTCACTGAAGCTTTCTTT.

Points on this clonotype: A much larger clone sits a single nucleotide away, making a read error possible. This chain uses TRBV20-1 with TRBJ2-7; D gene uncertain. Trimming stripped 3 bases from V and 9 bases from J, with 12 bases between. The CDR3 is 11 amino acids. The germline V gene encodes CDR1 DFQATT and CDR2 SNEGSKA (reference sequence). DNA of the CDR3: TGCAGTGCTAGGGACCCCCCGGGGCAGTACTTC. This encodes CSARDPPGQYF.

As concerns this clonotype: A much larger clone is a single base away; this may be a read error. CDR3 protein: CASRVALGRTGTQYF. The CDR3 DNA follows: TGTGCCAGCAGGGTGGCTCTCGGTAGGACAGGTACGCAGTATTTT. V and J are TRBV6-2 or TRBV6-3 and TRBJ2-3; TRBD1 matches 7 bases. Germline V gene lookup returns CDR1 MNHEY and CDR2 SVGEGT. This CDR3 is built from 15 residues.

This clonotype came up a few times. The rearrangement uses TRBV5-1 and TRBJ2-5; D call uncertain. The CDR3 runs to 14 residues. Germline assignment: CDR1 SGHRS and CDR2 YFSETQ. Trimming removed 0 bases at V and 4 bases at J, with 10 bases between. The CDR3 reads CASSLVNRRETQYF. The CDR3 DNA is TGCGCCAGCAGCTTGGTAAATCGCCGAGAGACCCAGTACTTC.

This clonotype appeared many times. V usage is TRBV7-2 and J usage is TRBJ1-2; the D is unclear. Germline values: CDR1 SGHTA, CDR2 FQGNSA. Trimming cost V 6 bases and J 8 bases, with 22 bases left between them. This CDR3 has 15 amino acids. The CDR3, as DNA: TGTGCCAGCAGACAGTTTATGGCTACCTCTGCGGGCTACACCTTC. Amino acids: CASRQFMATSAGYTF. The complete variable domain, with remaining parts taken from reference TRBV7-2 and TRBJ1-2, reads GAGVSQSPSNKVTEKGKDVELRCDPISGHTALYWYRQSLGQGLEFLIYFQGNSAPDKSGLPSDRFSAERTGGSVSTLTIQRTQQEDSAVYLCASRQFMATSAGYTFGSGTRLTVV.

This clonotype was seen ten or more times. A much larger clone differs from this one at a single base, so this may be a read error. CDR3 region: CSARGTTRETQYF. The CDR3 DNA is TGCAGTGCTAGGGGGACTACCCGAGAGACCCAGTACTTC. The genes are TRBV20-1 and TRBJ2-5; 7 bases agree with TRBD2. With V trimmed by 3 bases and J by 4 bases, 5 bases remained unmatched. Germline lookup yields CDR1 DFQATT and CDR2 SNEGSKA (reference sequence). This CDR3 contains 13 residues.

CDR3 region: CASSLAPGAPLHF. The CDR3 DNA reads as TGTGCCAGCAGTTTAGCCCCGGGGGCACCCCTCCACTTT. The J gene is TRBJ1-6, the V gene TRBV12-3 or TRBV12-4, with D perhaps matching TRBD1 (5 bases). The CDR3 sequence is 13 residues long. V lost 0 bases and J 11 bases, leaving 8 bases between the germline ends.

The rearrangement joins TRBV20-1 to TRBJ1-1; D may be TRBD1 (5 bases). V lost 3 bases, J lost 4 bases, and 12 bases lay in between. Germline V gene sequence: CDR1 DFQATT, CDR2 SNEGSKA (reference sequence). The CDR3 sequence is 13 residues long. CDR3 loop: CSASNTGTTEAFF. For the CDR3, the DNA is TGCAGTGCTAGCAATACAGGTACCACTGAAGCTTTCTTT.

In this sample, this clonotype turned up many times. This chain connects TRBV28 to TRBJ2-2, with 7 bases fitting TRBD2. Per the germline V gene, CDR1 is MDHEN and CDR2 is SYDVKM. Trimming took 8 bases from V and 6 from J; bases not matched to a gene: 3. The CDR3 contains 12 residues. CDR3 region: CASREAPGELFF. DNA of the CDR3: TGTGCCAGCCGGGAGGCCCCCGGGGAGCTGTTTTTT. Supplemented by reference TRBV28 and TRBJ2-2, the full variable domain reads DVKVTQSSRYLVKRTGEKVFLECVQDMDHENMFWYRQDPGLGLRLIYFSYDVKMKEKGDIPEGYSVSREKKERFSLILESASTNQTSMYLCASREAPGELFFGEGSRLTVL.

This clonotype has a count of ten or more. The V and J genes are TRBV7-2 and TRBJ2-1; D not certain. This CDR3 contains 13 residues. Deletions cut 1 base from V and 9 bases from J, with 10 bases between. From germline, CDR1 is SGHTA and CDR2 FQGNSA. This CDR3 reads CASSLDTFREQFF. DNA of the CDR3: TGTGCCAGCAGCTTAGATACATTCCGTGAGCAGTTCTTC.

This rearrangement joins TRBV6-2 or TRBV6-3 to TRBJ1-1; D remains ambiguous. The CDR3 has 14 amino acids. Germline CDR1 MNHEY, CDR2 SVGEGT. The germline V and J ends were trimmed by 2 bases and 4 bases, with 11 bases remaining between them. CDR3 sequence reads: CASSYGWMGTEAFF. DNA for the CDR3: TGTGCCAGCAGTTACGGTTGGATGGGCACTGAAGCTTTCTTT.

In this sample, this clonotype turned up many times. The DNA for the CDR3 is TGTGCCAGCAACCTAGACAGGGGAGACAACATTCAGTACTTC. This sequence encodes CASNLDRGDNIQYF. The chain combines TRBV6-1 with TRBJ2-4; TRBD1 aligns across 8 bases. The CDR3 totals 14 residues. From germline, CDR1 is MNHNS and CDR2 SASEGT. After removal of 7 bases from V and 7 bases from J, the junction contained 9 bases not matched to a gene.

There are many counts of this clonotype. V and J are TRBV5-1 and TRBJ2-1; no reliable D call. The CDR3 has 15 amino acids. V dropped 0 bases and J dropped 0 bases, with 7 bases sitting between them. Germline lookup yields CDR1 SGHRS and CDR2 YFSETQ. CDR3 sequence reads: CASSLAPFSYNEQFF. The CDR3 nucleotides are TGCGCCAGCAGCTTGGCGCCCTTCTCCTACAATGAGCAGTTCTTC.

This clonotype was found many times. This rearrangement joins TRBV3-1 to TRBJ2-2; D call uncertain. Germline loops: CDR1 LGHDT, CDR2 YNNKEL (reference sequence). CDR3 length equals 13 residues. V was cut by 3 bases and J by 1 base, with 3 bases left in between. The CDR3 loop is CASSHENTGELFF. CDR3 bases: TGTGCCAGCAGCCACGAGAACACCGGGGAGCTGTTTTTT.

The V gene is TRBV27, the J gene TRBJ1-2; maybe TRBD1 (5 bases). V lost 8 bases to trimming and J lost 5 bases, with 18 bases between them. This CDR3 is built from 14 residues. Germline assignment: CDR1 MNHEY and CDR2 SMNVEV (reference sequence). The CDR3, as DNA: TGTGCCAGCCGCCCAACCGGGCAGGGTTATGGCTACACCTTC. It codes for CASRPTGQGYGYTF.

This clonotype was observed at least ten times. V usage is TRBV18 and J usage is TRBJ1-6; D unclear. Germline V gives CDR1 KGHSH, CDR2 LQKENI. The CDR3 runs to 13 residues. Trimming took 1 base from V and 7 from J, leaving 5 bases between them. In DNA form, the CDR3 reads TGTGCCAGCTCACCACTGGGGAATTCACCCCTCCACTTT. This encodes CASSPLGNSPLHF.

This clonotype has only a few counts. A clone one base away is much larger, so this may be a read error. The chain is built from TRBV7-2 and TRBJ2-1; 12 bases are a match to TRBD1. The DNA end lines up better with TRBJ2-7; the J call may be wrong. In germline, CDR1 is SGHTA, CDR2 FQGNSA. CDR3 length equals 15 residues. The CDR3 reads CASQRDRGLYNEQYF. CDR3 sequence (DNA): TGTGCCAGCCAAAGGGACAGGGGGCTCTACAATGAGCAGTACTTC.

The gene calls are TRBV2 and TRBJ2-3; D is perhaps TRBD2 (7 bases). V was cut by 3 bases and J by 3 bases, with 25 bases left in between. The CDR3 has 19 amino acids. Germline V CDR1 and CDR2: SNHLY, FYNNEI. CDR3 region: CASSDLRGGRGQRTDTQYF. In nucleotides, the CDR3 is TGTGCCAGCAGTGACCTGAGGGGGGGGCGGGGGCAGAGGACAGATACGCAGTATTTT. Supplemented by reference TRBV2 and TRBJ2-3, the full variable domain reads EPEVTQTPSHQVTQMGQEVILRCVPISNHLYFYWYRQILGQKVEFLVSFYNNEISEKSEIFDDQFSVERPDGSNFTLKIRSTKLEDSAMYFCASSDLRGGRGQRTDTQYFGPGTRLTVL.

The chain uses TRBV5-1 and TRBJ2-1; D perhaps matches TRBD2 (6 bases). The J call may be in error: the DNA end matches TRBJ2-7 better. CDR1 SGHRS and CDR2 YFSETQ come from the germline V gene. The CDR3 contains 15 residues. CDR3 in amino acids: CASSLESSGFYEQYF. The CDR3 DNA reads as TGCGCCAGCAGCTTGGAAAGTAGCGGCTTTTACGAGCAGTACTTC.

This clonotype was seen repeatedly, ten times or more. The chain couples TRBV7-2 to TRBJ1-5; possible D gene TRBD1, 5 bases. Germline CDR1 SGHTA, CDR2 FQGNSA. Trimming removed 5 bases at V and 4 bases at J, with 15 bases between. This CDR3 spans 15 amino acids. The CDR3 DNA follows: TGTGCCAGCAGCCCGACTTCGACAGCTAATCAGCCCCAGCATTTT. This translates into CASSPTSTANQPQHF.